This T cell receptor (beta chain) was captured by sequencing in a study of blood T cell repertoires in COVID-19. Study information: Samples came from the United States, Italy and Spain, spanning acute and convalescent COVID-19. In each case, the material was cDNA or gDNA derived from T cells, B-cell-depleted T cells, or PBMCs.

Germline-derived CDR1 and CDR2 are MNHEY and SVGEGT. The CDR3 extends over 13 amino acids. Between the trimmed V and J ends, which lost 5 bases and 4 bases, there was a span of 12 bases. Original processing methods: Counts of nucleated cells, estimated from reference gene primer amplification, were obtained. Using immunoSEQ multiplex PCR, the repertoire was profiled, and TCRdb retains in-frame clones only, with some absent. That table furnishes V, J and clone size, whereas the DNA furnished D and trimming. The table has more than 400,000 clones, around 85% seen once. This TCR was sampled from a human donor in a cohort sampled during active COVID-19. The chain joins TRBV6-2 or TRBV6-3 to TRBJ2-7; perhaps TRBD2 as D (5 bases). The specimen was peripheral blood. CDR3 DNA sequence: TGTGCCAGCAGTCGGGCAGGACTTTACGAGCAGTACTTC. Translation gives CASSRAGLYEQYF.